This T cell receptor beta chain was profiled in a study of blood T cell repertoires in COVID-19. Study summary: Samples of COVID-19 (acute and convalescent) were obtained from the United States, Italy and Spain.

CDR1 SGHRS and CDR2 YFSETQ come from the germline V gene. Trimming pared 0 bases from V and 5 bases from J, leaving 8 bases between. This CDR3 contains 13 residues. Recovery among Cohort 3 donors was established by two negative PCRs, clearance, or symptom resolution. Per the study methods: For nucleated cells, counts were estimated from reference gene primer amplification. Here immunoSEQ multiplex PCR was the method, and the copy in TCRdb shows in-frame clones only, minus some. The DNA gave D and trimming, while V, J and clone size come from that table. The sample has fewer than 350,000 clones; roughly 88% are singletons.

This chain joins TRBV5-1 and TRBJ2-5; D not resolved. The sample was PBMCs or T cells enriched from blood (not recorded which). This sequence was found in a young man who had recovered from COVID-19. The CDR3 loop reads CASSLAVSETQYF. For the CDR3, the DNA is TGCGCCAGCAGCTTGGCCGTATCGGAGACCCAGTACTTC.